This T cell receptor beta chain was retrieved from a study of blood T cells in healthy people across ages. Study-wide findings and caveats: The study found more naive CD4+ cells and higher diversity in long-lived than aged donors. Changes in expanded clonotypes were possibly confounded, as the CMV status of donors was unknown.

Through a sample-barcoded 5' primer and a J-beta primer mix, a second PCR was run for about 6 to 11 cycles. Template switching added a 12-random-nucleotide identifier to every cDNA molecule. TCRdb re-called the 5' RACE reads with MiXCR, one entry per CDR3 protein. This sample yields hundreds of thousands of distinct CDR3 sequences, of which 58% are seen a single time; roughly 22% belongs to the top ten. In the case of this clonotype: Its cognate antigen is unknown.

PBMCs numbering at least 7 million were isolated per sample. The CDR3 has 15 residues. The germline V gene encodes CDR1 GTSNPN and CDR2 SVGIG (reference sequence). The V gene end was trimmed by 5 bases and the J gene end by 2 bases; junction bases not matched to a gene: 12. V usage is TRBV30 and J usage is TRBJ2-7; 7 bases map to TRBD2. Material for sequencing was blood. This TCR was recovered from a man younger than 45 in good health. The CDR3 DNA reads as TGTGCCTGGGAGCCTCAGGGACTACCTCCCTACGAGCAGTACTTC. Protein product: CAWEPQGLPPYEQYF.